This is a list of T cell receptor beta chains from one sample in a study of cytomegalovirus exposure and HLA in healthy donors. TCRdb's table, derived via immunoSEQ multiplex PCR, lists solely in-frame clones and lacks some. The sample records 120,000 or so clones, roughly 72% being singletons. Sequencing used PBMCs. The origin of the receptors is a middle-aged man in good health and CMV-seropositive. Each CDR3 is given with its conserved first and last residue. The D gene is left open where the match is weak. Part of the rows lack a size; the others show once, few, many or a class for expanded clones.

>TRBJ2-7|TRBD1|TRBV2|14|.
CASRLQGASYEQYF
TGTGCCAGTCGCCTACAGGGGGCCTCCTACGAGCAGTACTTC
>TRBJ1-3|.|TRBV6-1|14|.
CASSEDRGGNTIYF
TGTGCCAGCAGTGAAGATAGGGGAGGAAACACCATATATTTT
>TRBJ2-7|.|TRBV19|14|few
CATTSAGTSYEQYF
TGTGCCACCACCTCCGCGGGCACATCCTACGAGCAGTACTTC
>TRBJ2-3|TRBD2|TRBV6-1|15|.
CASTATSGSPDTQYF
TGTGCCAGCACCGCCACTAGCGGGAGCCCAGATACGCAGTATTTT
>TRBJ2-1|TRBD2|TRBV9|16|.
CASSTGGTSALDEQFF
TGTGCCAGCAGCACGGGAGGGACTAGCGCCCTGGATGAGCAGTTCTTC
>TRBJ2-1|.|TRBV4-2|14|.
CASSQGDTYNEQFF
TGTGCCAGCAGCCAAGGGGACACCTACAATGAGCAGTTCTTC
>TRBJ2-1|TRBD2|TRBV7-6|14|.
CASSTSGSFPEQFF
TGTGCCAGCAGCACTAGCGGCTCGTTCCCAGAGCAGTTCTTC
>TRBJ2-7|TRBD1|TRBV6-5|15|.
CASRRQGFSSYEQYF
TGTGCCAGCAGGCGACAGGGCTTTAGCTCCTACGAGCAGTACTTC
>TRBJ2-2|TRBD1|TRBV6-5|16|.
CASRYRDRAETGELFF
TGTGCCAGCAGGTACCGGGACAGGGCTGAGACCGGGGAGCTGTTTTTT
>TRBJ2-2|.|TRBV7-2|14|.
CASSDRSYTGELFF
TGTGCCAGCAGCGACCGGAGTTACACCGGGGAGCTGTTTTTT
>TRBJ1-1|.|TRBV29-1|13|.
CSVLDSMNTEAFF
TGCAGCGTTTTGGACAGCATGAACACTGAAGCTTTCTTT
>TRBJ2-1|TRBD1|TRBV5-1|13|.
CASSTQGALEQFF
TGCGCCAGCAGCACACAGGGGGCACTTGAGCAGTTCTTC
>TRBJ2-1|TRBD2|TRBV6-1|14|once
CASTGTSGNNEQFF
TGTGCCAGTACCGGGACTAGCGGAAACAATGAGCAGTTCTTC
>TRBJ1-1|.|TRBV14|15|.
CASSTLGGYRPEAFF
TGTGCCAGCAGCACCCTGGGAGGGTATAGGCCTGAAGCTTTCTTT
>TRBJ1-1|.|TRBV20-1|11|once
CSASGDTEAFF
TGCAGTGCTAGCGGGGACACTGAAGCTTTCTTT
>TRBJ1-5|.|TRBV11-2|16|.
CASSLDPGSSNQPQHF
TGTGCCAGCAGCTTAGATCCGGGGTCTAGCAATCAGCCCCAGCATTTT
>TRBJ2-2|.|TRBV6-5|14|.
CASRTTRNTGELFF
TGTGCCAGCAGGACGACACGGAACACCGGGGAGCTGTTTTTT
>TRBJ1-4|.|TRBV6-1|15|few
CASIRSLSGGEKLFF
TGTGCCAGCATCCGATCCCTCTCCGGCGGTGAAAAACTGTTTTTT
>TRBJ2-7|.|TRBV30|13|few
CAWSGSGGYEQYF
TGTGCCTGGAGTGGCAGTGGAGGCTACGAGCAGTACTTC
>TRBJ1-2|TRBD1|TRBV29-1|13|.
CSAGQGADYGYTF
TGCAGCGCCGGACAGGGGGCTGACTATGGCTACACCTTC
>TRBJ2-5|.|TRBV5-6|14|.
CASSSPTGQETQYF
TGTGCCAGCAGCAGCCCCACCGGGCAAGAGACCCAGTACTTC
>TRBJ2-1|TRBD2|TRBV7-8|18|.
CASSLEGTSGRRSNEQFF
TGTGCCAGCAGCTTAGAAGGGACTAGCGGGAGGAGGTCCAATGAGCAGTTCTTC
>TRBJ2-5|TRBD1|TRBV6-6|13|few
CASSYTGVETQYF
TGTGCCAGCAGTTACACAGGGGTTGAGACCCAGTACTTC
>TRBJ2-7|TRBD2|TRBV28|18|.
CASSSTQFSGEGSYEQYF
TGTGCCAGCAGTTCCACCCAATTTAGCGGGGAAGGGAGTTACGAGCAGTACTTC
>TRBJ2-2|TRBD2|TRBV5-1|17|few
CASSLGGDSGGTGELFF
TGCGCCAGCAGCTTGGGCGGAGATAGCGGGGGCACCGGGGAGCTGTTTTTT
>TRBJ1-2|.|TRBV7-2|13|.
CASSDSTGGGYTF
TGTGCCAGCAGCGACTCGACCGGGGGTGGCTACACCTTC
>TRBJ1-3|.|TRBV30|15|.
CAWSVKGVSGNTIYF
TGTGCCTGGAGTGTAAAAGGAGTGTCTGGAAACACCATATATTTT
>TRBJ2-7|.|TRBV14|15|once
CASSQGKQQIYEQYF
TGTGCCAGCAGCCAAGGTAAACAGCAGATCTACGAGCAGTACTTC
>TRBJ2-7|TRBD1|TRBV5-6|14|.
CASSFGTGPYEQYF
TGTGCCAGCAGCTTCGGGACAGGGCCTTACGAGCAGTACTTC
>TRBJ2-5|TRBD1|TRBV11-2|16|few
CASSLNVQGAGETQYF
TGTGCCAGCAGCTTAAATGTCCAGGGGGCAGGCGAGACCCAGTACTTC
>TRBJ2-2|.|TRBV9|13|.
CASSVGSTGELFF
TGTGCCAGCAGCGTAGGCAGCACCGGGGAGCTGTTTTTT
>TRBJ2-7|TRBD2|TRBV7-9|14|once
CASSFSPSGYEQYF
TGTGCCAGCAGCTTTAGTCCTAGCGGCTACGAGCAGTACTTC
>TRBJ2-1|TRBD2|TRBV5-1|15|.
CASSYPSGEDNEQFF
TGCGCCAGCAGCTACCCTAGCGGGGAAGACAATGAGCAGTTCTTC